This TCR beta chain appears in the sequencing data of a study of Ad26.COV2.S vaccination and SARS-CoV-2 variants (dated by TCRdb to the early 2020s). With regard to the full study: Donors in the vaccine arm were drawn from COV1001, a multicentre, randomized, double-blind, placebo-controlled phase I-IIa trial testing Ad26.COV2.S in healthy adults. Ad26.COV2.S was administered intramuscularly at a dose of 5x10^10 or 1x10^11 viral particles, either as one shot or as two shots given 56 days apart. Sequencing of the TCRbeta repertoire served to evaluate the specificity and breadth of SARS-CoV-2-reactive T cell receptors following Ad26.COV2.S vaccination. A total of roughly 32 samples were included in the TCR-sequenced set, comprising about 20 Ad26.COV2.S vaccine recipients, 5 placebo recipients and 8 SARS-CoV-2 convalescent individuals. Trial participants were randomized into five groups of five: low-dose or high-dose Ad26.COV2.S given once or twice, or placebo on both occasions. Investigators did not know the trial group allocation while performing experiments and assessing outcomes. Study-level results and caveats: The study lacked the statistical power to compare responses across vaccine doses or regimens. Vaccine and placebo recipients had similar non-spike TCR breadth, a finding consistent with the vaccine containing only spike. It was noted by the authors that total T cell responses may have been underestimated by the TCR breadth and depth analyses. Higher spike-specific TCR breadth was observed in Ad26.COV2.S recipients than in placebo recipients (P = 0.0014). After vaccination, spike-specific CD8+ and CD4+ T cell responses were reported to show substantial breadth.

Comment on this clone: This clone's antigen is unknown. Nothing much larger sits one base from this clone, and base qualities are not available.

Reading from cysteine to phenylalanine, the CDR3 counts 13 amino acids. The CDR3 DNA has 39 bases and is translated from base 1. Trimming accounts for 5 bases at V and 3 bases at J, while the number of junction bases matched to no gene is 3. The germline V gene supplies CDR1 MNHEY and CDR2 SVGAGI. TCRbeta CDR3 regions were sequenced with the immunoSEQ Assay. After extraction, genomic DNA underwent amplification by bias-controlled multiplex PCR, followed by high-throughput sequencing. In the original analysis: To quantify the absolute abundance of each unique TCRbeta CDR3 region, sequences were collapsed and filtered. T cell fraction was estimated by normalizing TCRbeta template counts to usable DNA, with usable DNA measured through amplification of reference genes found in all nucleated cells. Repertoire TCRs were annotated as SARS-CoV-2-specific by exact matching of V gene, CDR3 amino acid sequence and J gene to a known reactive TCR set. MIRA supplied the reference SARS-CoV-2 TCR set, which was filtered for enrichment in COVID-19-positive ImmuneCODE repertoires so that public or cross-reactive TCRs were removed. Using the MIRA antigens, annotated TCRs were further analysed by specific ORF or by position within an ORF. Depth was the summed frequency of annotated unique rearrangements, while breadth was defined as annotated unique rearrangements over total unique productive rearrangements. Group comparisons of TCR breadth used two-sided Wilcoxon rank-sum tests. TCRdb's version of the immuneACCESS table is confined to in-frame rearrangements and falls short of the full clone set. An unresolved V gene accounts for under half of the shortfall where checked; the remainder is of unknown origin. That table gives V, J and clone size, and the DNA gave D and trimming. This sample gives some 350,000 clones in total; about 85% of them show up just once. The ten most abundant clones make up approximately 3.5% of the sample.

Interpreted using the paper, the treatment or condition label stands for: about 20 received Ad26.COV2.S at low or high dose, single or two shots; 5 received placebo; per-sample allocation not given. For vaccine and placebo recipients, repertoires were sequenced using samples collected on day 63 after the first injection. Between 29 July and 7 August 2020, Cohort 1b enrolled 20 to 30 adults aged 18-55 years at one site in Boston, USA. Ad26.COV2.S consisted of a replication-incompetent adenovirus type 26 vector by which a prefusion-stabilized SARS-CoV-2 spike protein from the original Wuhan strain was expressed.

The input for sequencing was peripheral blood, taken in a trial of Ad26.COV2.S vaccine versus placebo. Recombination linked TRBV6-5 to TRBJ2-5, with 7 bases in between that match TRBD1. The clonotype comes from a person aged 18-60 years who received the Ad26.COV2.S COVID-19 vaccine or a placebo. The DNA sequence reads TGTGCCAGCAGTATCGGACAGGAAGAGACCCAGTACTTC. This is translated as CASSIGQEETQYF.